Each of the 18 T cell receptor beta chains below was sequenced from the same sample in a study of PD-L1 blockade in urothelial cancer. Sequencing was performed with immunoSEQ multiplex PCR; in TCRdb, only in-frame clones are kept and a portion is missing. Here the sample spans around 490 clones, around 25% being singletons. The source material was tumor tissue, sampled before atezolizumab (anti-PD-L1) treatment. Receptors were obtained from a man aged 60 to 75 with urothelial cancer.

In its sample, this clone was seen a few times. V is TRBV11-3 and J is TRBJ1-3; no reliable D call. V dropped 4 bases and J dropped 9 bases, with 16 bases sitting between them. The CDR3 sequence is 14 residues long. Germline V lookup: CDR1 SGHNT, CDR2 YENEEA. The CDR3 sequence is CASSWSNPGSTIYF. CDR3 nucleotides: TGTGCCAGCAGCTGGAGTAATCCCGGCAGCACCATATATTTT.

The rearrangement joins TRBV19 to TRBJ2-7; 9 nucleotides line up with TRBD2. The length of the CDR3 is 16 residues. J lost 3 bases, V lost 3 bases, and 9 bases had no gene match. From germline, CDR1 is LNHDA and CDR2 SQIVND (reference sequence). CDR3 protein: CASSITAGGWIYEQYF. The CDR3 coding sequence is TGTGCCAGTAGTATTACGGCGGGAGGGTGGATCTACGAGCAGTACTTC.

The chain is built from TRBV14 and TRBJ2-1; 8 nucleotides align to TRBD1. CDR3 length: 13 residues. Unmatched junction bases numbered 7, after V lost 8 bases and J lost 7 bases. Germline V lookup: CDR1 SGHDN, CDR2 FVKESK. This chain's CDR3 is CASGRNRGNEQFF. The CDR3 DNA sequence: TGTGCCAGCGGCCGGAACAGGGGGAATGAGCAGTTCTTC.

This clone is labeled medium-sized (0.01 to 0.1%). The chain has TRBV11-3 and TRBJ1-6; the match to TRBD1 covers 7 bases. The CDR3 consists of 14 residues. J was trimmed by 4 bases and V by 5 bases; bases with no gene match: 2. CDR1 and CDR2 from the germline V gene are SGHNT and YENEEA. The CDR3 DNA sequence: TGTGCCAGCAGCCAGGGACAGTATAATTCACCCCTCCACTTT. Translated: CASSQGQYNSPLHF.

This clone was seen a handful of times. The chain employs TRBV9 and TRBJ1-1; TRBD1 matches 9 bases. This CDR3 comprises 14 residues. V shed 6 bases, J shed 6 bases, and the junction held 9 bases outside the gene matches. CDR1 and CDR2 (germline): SGDLS, YYNGEE. CDR3 sequence (DNA): TGTGCCAGCACGAGGGGACAGGGTCTTTCTGAAGCTTTCTTT. Protein: CASTRGQGLSEAFF.

This clone was observed a few times. The V call is TRBV8-2, the J call TRBJ1-4; TRBD1, the table's D call, was not compared with the DNA. TRBV8-2 is noted as a pseudogene. The CDR3 sequence is 15 residues long. The CDR3 loop is CASSAPGQGNEKLFF. The CDR3 nucleotides read TGTGCCAGCAGTGCCCCGGGACAGGGGAATGAAAAACTGTTTTTT.

This clone ranks as medium-sized. The chain combines TRBV11-3 with TRBJ2-3; D might be TRBD2 (7 bases). CDR1 is SGHNT, CDR2 YENEEA, per germline. V lost 3 bases and J 4 bases, leaving 17 bases between the germline ends. The CDR3 length is 16 residues. The DNA of the CDR3 is TGTGCCAGCAGCTTGCAGACGGGGGGCGCCGCAGATACGCAGTATTTT. Translating it yields CASSLQTGGAADTQYF.

By proportion, this clone is medium-sized (0.01 to 0.1%). V and J are TRBV11-3 and TRBJ1-5; 12 nucleotides line up with TRBD1. V lost 3 bases to trimming and J lost 6 bases; unmatched junction nucleotides: 9. The CDR3 spans 17 residues. The germline V gene encodes CDR1 SGHNT and CDR2 YENEEA. CDR3 residues: CASSFTAGTGGTQPQHF. CDR3 DNA: TGTGCCAGCAGCTTCACCGCCGGGACAGGGGGCACTCAGCCCCAGCATTTT.

This chain connects TRBV19 to TRBJ1-5; D might be TRBD1 (6 bases). V was trimmed by 5 bases and J by 2 bases, leaving 13 bases between them. Germline loops: CDR1 LNHDA, CDR2 SQIVND (reference sequence). This CDR3 region has 15 residues. The CDR3 DNA follows: TGTGCCAGTAGTTGGGGGGCAGGGGGCAATCAGCCCCAGCATTTT. This gives the protein CASSWGAGGNQPQHF. Supplemented by reference TRBV19 and TRBJ1-5, the full variable domain reads DGGITQSPKYLFRKEGQNVTLSCEQNLNHDAMYWYRQDPGQGLRLIYYSQIVNDFQKGDIAEGYSVSREKKESFPLTVTSAQKNPTAFYLCASSWGAGGNQPQHFGDGTRLSIL.

This clone showed up just a few times. J is TRBJ2-7 and V is TRBV30; no reliable D call. Germline CDR1 is GTSNPN and CDR2 is SVGIG (reference sequence). Between the trimmed V and J ends, which lost 2 bases and 3 bases, there was a span of 8 bases. CDR3 length: 12 residues. The CDR3 region is CAWSRTSYEQYF. CDR3 DNA sequence: TGTGCCTGGAGTAGAACAAGCTACGAGCAGTACTTC.

The chain has TRBV18 and TRBJ2-5; D uncertain. The CDR3 has 13 residues. The germline CDR1 and CDR2 sequences are KGHSH and LQKENI. Trimming removed 4 bases from V and 5 bases from J, with 11 bases in between. The CDR3 loop is CASSQSAGETQYF. The CDR3 nucleotides read TGTGCCAGCTCACAGTCGGCCGGTGAGACCCAGTACTTC.

The chain couples TRBV19 to TRBJ1-2; 10 bases map to TRBD1. The CDR3 is made up of 17 amino acids. The junction had 11 bases not matched to a gene; V was cut back by 5 bases and J by 2 bases. Germline V gives CDR1 LNHDA, CDR2 SQIVND (reference sequence). The CDR3 nucleotides are TGTGCCAGTAGTGTCATATCCGGGACAGGGGACAACTATGGCTACACCTTC. As protein: CASSVISGTGDNYGYTF.

This clone was seen more than once but under ten times. In nucleotides, the CDR3 is TGTGCCAGTAGTACTAGCGGGAGTATGGGGGAGCAGTACTTC. Translated: CASSTSGSMGEQYF. The rearrangement links TRBV28 to TRBJ2-7; the match to TRBD2 covers 11 bases. With 9 bases clipped from V and 7 bases from J, the junction kept 11 bases outside the gene matches. CDR1 and CDR2 from the germline V gene are MDHEN and SYDVKM. This CDR3 has 14 amino acids.

The rearrangement links TRBV14 to TRBJ2-3; 7 bases line up with TRBD1. Trimming at V came to 4 bases and at J to 0 bases, leaving 4 bases not matched to a gene. The length of the CDR3 is 15 residues. Germline assignment: CDR1 SGHDN and CDR2 FVKESK. This CDR3 is CASSPRTGSTDTQYF. The CDR3 DNA is TGTGCCAGCAGCCCCCGGACAGGCAGCACAGATACGCAGTATTTT.

By share, this clone counts as large. J is TRBJ2-2 and V is TRBV6-8, with D tentatively TRBD2 (5 bases). Deletions cut 8 bases from V and 1 base from J, with 8 bases between. CDR3 size: 13 residues. CDR1 and CDR2 (germline): MNHGY, SAAAGT. The CDR3 here is CASDRGNTGELFF. CDR3 sequence (DNA): TGTGCCAGCGACCGGGGGAACACCGGGGAGCTGTTTTTT.

Within the sample, this clone is large. The V call is TRBV6-8, the J call TRBJ2-7; TRBD2 agrees at 7 bases. Losses at the gene ends were 6 bases for V and 0 bases for J; bases not matched to a gene: 2. CDR1 is MNHGY and CDR2 is SAAAGT in the germline V gene. The length of the CDR3 is 13 residues. The CDR3 loop is CASRLASSYEQYF. The CDR3 DNA follows: TGTGCCAGCAGACTAGCGAGCTCCTACGAGCAGTACTTC.

The chain combines TRBV5-1 with TRBJ1-1, with no clear D. The V gene lost 0 bases and the J gene lost 4 bases, with 16 bases spanning the gap. Germline V gives CDR1 SGHRS, CDR2 YFSETQ. There are 16 residues in the CDR3. CDR3 in DNA: TGCGCCAGCAGCTTGGCCGCCTCACGAAGGACCACTGAAGCTTTCTTT. It is translated as CASSLAASRRTTEAFF.

This chain joins TRBV28 and TRBJ1-4, with TRBD1 matching over 9 bases. CDR1 and CDR2 (germline): MDHEN, SYDVKM. This CDR3 spans 14 amino acids. V lost 7 bases and J lost 4; bases outside the gene matches: 4. CDR3 sequence: CASTLTGGNEKLFF. In nucleotides, the CDR3 is TGTGCCAGCACCCTGACAGGGGGTAATGAAAAACTGTTTTTT. Full variable domain (outside the CDR3, taken from reference TRBV28 and TRBJ1-4): DVKVTQSSRYLVKRTGEKVFLECVQDMDHENMFWYRQDPGLGLRLIYFSYDVKMKEKGDIPEGYSVSREKKERFSLILESASTNQTSMYLCASTLTGGNEKLFFGSGTQLSVL.